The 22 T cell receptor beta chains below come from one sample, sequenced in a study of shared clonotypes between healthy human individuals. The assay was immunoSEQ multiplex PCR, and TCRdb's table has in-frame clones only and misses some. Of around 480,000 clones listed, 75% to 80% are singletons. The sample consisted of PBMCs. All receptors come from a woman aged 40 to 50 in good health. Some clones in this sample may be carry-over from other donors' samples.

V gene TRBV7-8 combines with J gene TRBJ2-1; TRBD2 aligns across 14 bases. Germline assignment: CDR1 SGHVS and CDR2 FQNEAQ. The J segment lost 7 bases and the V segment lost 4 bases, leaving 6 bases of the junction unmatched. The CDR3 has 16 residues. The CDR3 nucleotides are TGTGCCAGCAGCTCAGGGACTAGCGGGAGTTATAATGAGCAGTTCTTC. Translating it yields CASSSGTSGSYNEQFF. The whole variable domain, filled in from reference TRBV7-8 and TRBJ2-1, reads GAGVSQSPRYKVAKRGQDVALRCDPISGHVSLFWYQQALGQGPEFLTYFQNEAQLDKSGLPSDRFFAERPEGSVSTLKIQRTQQEDSAVYLCASSSGTSGSYNEQFFGPGTRLTVL.

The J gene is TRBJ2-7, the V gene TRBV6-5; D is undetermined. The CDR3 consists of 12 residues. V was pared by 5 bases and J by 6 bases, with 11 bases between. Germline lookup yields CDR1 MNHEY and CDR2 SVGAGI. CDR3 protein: CASSSTSAEQYF. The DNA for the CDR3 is TGTGCCAGCAGTAGTACAAGTGCCGAGCAGTACTTC.

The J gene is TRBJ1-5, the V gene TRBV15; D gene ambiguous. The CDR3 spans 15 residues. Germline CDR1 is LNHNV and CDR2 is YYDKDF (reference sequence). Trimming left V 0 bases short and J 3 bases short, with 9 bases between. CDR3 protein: CATSRDRTVNQPQHF. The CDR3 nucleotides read TGTGCCACCAGCAGAGATCGTACAGTCAATCAGCCCCAGCATTTT.

The chain's CDR3 is CASSLDWGGSPYEQYF. CDR3 DNA: TGTGCCAGCAGCTTAGATTGGGGCGGGAGCCCCTACGAGCAGTACTTC. This rearrangement joins TRBV7-9 to TRBJ2-7; 7 nucleotides line up with TRBD2. This CDR3 has 16 residues. Germline V lookup: CDR1 SEHNR, CDR2 FQNEAQ (reference sequence). After removal of 1 base from V and 2 bases from J, the junction contained 8 bases not matched to a gene.

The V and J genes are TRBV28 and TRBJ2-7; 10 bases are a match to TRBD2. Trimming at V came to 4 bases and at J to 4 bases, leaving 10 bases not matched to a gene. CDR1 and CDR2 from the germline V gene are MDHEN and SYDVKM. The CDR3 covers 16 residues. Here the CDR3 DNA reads TGTGCCAGCAGTTCTACCCTCCTAGCGGGAGTTTACGAGCAGTACTTC. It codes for CASSSTLLAGVYEQYF.

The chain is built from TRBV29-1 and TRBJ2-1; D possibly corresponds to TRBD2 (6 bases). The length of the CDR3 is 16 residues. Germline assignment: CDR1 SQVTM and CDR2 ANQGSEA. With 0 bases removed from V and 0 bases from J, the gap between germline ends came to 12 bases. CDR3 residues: CSVEEGQGGSYNEQFF. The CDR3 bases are TGCAGCGTTGAAGAGGGGCAGGGAGGCTCCTACAATGAGCAGTTCTTC.

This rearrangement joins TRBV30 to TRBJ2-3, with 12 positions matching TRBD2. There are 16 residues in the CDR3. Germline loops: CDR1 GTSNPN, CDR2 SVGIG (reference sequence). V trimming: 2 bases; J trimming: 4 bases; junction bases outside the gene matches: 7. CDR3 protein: CAWSPRTSGRPDTQYF. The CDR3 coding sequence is TGTGCCTGGAGTCCGAGAACTAGCGGGAGGCCAGATACGCAGTATTTT.

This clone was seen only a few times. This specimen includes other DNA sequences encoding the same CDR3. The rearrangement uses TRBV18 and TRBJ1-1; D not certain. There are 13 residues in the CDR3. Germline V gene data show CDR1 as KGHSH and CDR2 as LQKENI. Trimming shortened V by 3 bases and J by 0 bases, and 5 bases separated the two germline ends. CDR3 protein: CASSPAVNTEAFF. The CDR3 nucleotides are TGTGCCAGCTCACCCGCCGTGAACACTGAAGCTTTCTTT.

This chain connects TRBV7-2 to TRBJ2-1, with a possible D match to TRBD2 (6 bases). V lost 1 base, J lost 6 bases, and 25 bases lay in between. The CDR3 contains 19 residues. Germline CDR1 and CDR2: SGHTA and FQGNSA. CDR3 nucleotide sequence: TGTGCCAGCAGCTTAGATCCAGGGCCGGGGCGGGATATAGGCAATGAGCAGTTCTTC. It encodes CASSLDPGPGRDIGNEQFF.

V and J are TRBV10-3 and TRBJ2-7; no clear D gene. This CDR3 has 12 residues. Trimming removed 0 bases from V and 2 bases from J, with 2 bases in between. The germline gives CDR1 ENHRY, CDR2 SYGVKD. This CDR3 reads CAISESAYEQYF. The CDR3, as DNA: TGTGCCATCAGTGAGTCAGCCTACGAGCAGTACTTC.

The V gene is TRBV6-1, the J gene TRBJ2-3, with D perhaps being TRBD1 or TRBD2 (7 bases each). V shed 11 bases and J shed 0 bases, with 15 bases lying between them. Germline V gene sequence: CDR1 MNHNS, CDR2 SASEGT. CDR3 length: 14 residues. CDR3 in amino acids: CASRGRVSTDTQYF. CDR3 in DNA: TGTGCCTCCAGGGGGAGGGTAAGCACAGATACGCAGTATTTT.

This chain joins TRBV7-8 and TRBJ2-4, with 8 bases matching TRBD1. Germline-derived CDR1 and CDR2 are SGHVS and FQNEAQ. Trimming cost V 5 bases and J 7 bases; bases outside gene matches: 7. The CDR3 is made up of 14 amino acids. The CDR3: CASSAATGGNIQYF. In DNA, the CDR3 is TGTGCCAGCAGCGCGGCAACAGGGGGGAACATTCAGTACTTC. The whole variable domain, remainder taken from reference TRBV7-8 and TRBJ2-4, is GAGVSQSPRYKVAKRGQDVALRCDPISGHVSLFWYQQALGQGPEFLTYFQNEAQLDKSGLPSDRFFAERPEGSVSTLKIQRTQQEDSAVYLCASSAATGGNIQYFGAGTRLSVL.

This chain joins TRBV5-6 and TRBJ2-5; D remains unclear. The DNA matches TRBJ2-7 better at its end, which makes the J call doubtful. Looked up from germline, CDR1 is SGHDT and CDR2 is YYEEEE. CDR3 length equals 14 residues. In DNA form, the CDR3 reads TGTGCCAGCAGCTTTGGGCTCGGGTCCTACGAGCAGTACTTC. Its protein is CASSFGLGSYEQYF.

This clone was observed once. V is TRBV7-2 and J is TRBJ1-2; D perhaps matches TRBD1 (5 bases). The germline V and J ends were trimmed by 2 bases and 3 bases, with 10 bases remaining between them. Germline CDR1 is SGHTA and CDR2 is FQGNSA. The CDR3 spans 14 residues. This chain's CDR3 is CASSLNRGDYGYTF. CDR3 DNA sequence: TGTGCCAGCAGCTTAAATCGGGGGGACTATGGCTACACCTTC.

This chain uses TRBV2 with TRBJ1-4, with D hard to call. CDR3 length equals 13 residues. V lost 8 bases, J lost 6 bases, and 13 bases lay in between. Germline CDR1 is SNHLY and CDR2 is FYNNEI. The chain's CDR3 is CASQRQQDEKLFF. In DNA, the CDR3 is TGTGCCAGCCAACGGCAGCAGGATGAAAAACTGTTTTTT.

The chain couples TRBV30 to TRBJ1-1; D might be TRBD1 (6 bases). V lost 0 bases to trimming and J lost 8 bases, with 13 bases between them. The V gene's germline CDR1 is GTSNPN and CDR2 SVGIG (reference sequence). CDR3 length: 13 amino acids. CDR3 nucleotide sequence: TGTGCCTGGAGTGTAGGGGGGACGCCCGAAGCTTTCTTT. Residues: CAWSVGGTPEAFF.

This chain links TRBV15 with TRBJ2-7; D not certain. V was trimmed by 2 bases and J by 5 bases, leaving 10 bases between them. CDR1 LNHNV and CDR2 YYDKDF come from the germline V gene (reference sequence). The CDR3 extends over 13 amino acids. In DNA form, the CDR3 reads TGTGCCACCAGCAGAATCGCCGGTCACGAGCAGTACTTC. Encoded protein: CATSRIAGHEQYF.

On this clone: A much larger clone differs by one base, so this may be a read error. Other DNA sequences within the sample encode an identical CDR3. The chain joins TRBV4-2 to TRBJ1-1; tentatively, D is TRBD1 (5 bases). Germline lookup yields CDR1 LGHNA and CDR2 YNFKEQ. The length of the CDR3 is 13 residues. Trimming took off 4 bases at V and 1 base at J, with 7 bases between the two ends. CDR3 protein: CASSPGQNTEAFF. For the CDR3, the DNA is TGTGCCAGCAGCCCAGGACAGAACACTGAAGCTTTCTTT.

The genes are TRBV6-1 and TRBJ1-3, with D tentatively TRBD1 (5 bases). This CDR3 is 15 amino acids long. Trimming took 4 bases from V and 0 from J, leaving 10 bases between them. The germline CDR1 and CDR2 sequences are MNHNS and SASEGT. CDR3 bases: TGTGCCAGCAGTGCCAACAGGAACTCTGGAAACACCATATATTTT. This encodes CASSANRNSGNTIYF.

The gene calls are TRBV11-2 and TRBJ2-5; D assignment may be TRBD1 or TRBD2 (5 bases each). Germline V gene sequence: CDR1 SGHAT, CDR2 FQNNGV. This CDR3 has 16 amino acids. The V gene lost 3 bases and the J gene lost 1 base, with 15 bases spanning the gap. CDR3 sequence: CASSFGAAWGQETQYF. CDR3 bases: TGTGCCAGCAGCTTCGGGGCCGCCTGGGGCCAAGAGACCCAGTACTTC. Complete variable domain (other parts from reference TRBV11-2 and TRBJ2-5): EAGVAQSPRYKIIEKRQSVAFWCNPISGHATLYWYQQILGQGPKLLIQFQNNGVVDDSQLPKDRFSAERLKGVDSTLKIQPAKLEDSAVYLCASSFGAAWGQETQYFGPGTRLLVL.

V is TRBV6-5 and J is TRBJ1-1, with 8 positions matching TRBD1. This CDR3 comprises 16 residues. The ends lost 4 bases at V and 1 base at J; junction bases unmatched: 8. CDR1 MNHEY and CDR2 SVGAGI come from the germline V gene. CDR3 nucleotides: TGTGCCAGCAGTTTTGGACAGGGAAGAGGGAACACTGAAGCTTTCTTT. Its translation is CASSFGQGRGNTEAFF.

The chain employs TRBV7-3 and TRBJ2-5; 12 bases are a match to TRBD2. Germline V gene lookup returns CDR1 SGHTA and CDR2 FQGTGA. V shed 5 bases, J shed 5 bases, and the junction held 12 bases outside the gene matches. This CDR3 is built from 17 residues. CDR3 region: CASSQGASGRAWETQYF. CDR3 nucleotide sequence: TGTGCCAGCAGCCAGGGTGCTAGCGGGAGGGCCTGGGAGACCCAGTACTTC.